These 26 T cell receptor beta chains were sequenced from one sample in a study of regulatory T cells in long-lasting Graves disease. The time point is: newly diagnosed GD, antithyroid drugs for less than 3 months. Generation of the TCR library employed RNA extracted from PBMCs. The authors built TCR beta libraries using iRepertoire HTBI primers and Arm-PCR of CDR3 regions. One entry per CDR3 protein, called by TCRdb with MiXCR from the multiplex PCR reads. Of 300,000 to 400,000 distinct CDR3 sequences listed, around 15% were seen once; the top ten hold about 20%. Sequencing was performed on peripheral blood mononuclear cells (PBMCs), taken at new diagnosis, from a patient treated with antithyroid drugs. The receptors here all came from a female donor with Graves disease.

This clonotype occurred many times. Here the CDR3 DNA reads TGCAGTGCGCCGGGACCCAACACCGGGGAGCTGTTTTTT. Its protein is CSAPGPNTGELFF. The rearrangement joins TRBV20-1 to TRBJ2-2; perhaps D is TRBD1 or TRBD2 (5 bases each). Germline CDR1 and CDR2: DFQATT and SNEGSKA (reference sequence). V lost 6 bases and J 2 bases, leaving 10 bases between the germline ends. The CDR3 runs to 13 residues.

This clonotype has a count of ten or more. The chain recombines TRBV12-3 or TRBV12-4 with TRBJ1-2, with 8 bases fitting TRBD1. This CDR3 is 14 amino acids long. The trim removed 4 bases at V and 4 bases at J, leaving 5 bases unmatched. This CDR3 is CASSYQGAFYGYTF. CDR3 DNA: TGTGCCAGCAGTTACCAGGGGGCGTTCTATGGCTACACCTTC.

This clonotype was observed many times. The chain combines TRBV4-1 with TRBJ1-6; perhaps TRBD1 as D (6 bases). CDR3 size: 15 residues. The ends were cut back, 4 bases at V and 7 bases at J, with 14 bases in the middle. Germline values: CDR1 MGHRA, CDR2 YSYEKL. The CDR3 coding sequence is TGCGCCAGCAGCCCGGACAGTTCACGCAATTCACCCCTCCACTTT. Amino acids: CASSPDSSRNSPLHF.

This clonotype was detected many times. The rearrangement links TRBV3-1 to TRBJ2-5, with 10 bases fitting TRBD1. Germline-derived CDR1 and CDR2 are LGHDT and YNNKEL (reference sequence). After removal of 0 bases from V and 6 bases from J, the junction contained 4 bases not matched to a gene. The CDR3 runs to 15 residues. The CDR3 DNA reads TGTGCCAGCAGCCAAGACTGGGACAGGGGAAAGACCCAGTACTTC. Its protein is CASSQDWDRGKTQYF.

This clonotype was picked up many times. The CDR3: CSATRRQTNTGELFF. DNA for the CDR3: TGCAGTGCTACTCGAAGACAAACGAACACCGGGGAGCTGTTTTTT. This chain connects TRBV20-1 to TRBJ2-2; D unclear. The length of the CDR3 is 15 residues. Trimming stripped 4 bases from V and 0 bases from J, with 12 bases between. Germline V gene sequence: CDR1 DFQATT, CDR2 SNEGSKA (reference sequence).

The chain carries TRBV5-1 and TRBJ2-4, with D possibly being TRBD1 or TRBD2 (5 bases each). Trimming left V 4 bases short and J 8 bases short, with 10 bases between. The CDR3 has 12 amino acids. Germline V gene sequence: CDR1 SGHRS, CDR2 YFSETQ. The CDR3 spells CASSRDRDIQYF. CDR3 in DNA: TGCGCCAGCAGCCGGGACCGGGACATTCAGTACTTC.

This clonotype was found many times. The chain recombines TRBV20-1 with TRBJ2-2; D unresolved. The CDR3 runs 15 residues. Germline CDR1 DFQATT, CDR2 SNEGSKA (reference sequence). V lost 0 bases and J 2 bases, leaving 10 bases between the germline ends. CDR3 in amino acids: CSARDFHTNTGELFF. The CDR3, as DNA: TGCAGTGCTAGAGATTTTCACACCAACACCGGGGAGCTGTTTTTT.

This clonotype was detected ten times or more. The rearrangement links TRBV28 to TRBJ1-4; TRBD1 agrees at 10 bases. V trimming: 8 bases; J trimming: 5 bases; junction bases outside the gene matches: 5. The germline gives CDR1 MDHEN, CDR2 SYDVKM. The CDR3 length is 14 residues. The CDR3 nucleotides are TGTGCCAGCGGCTCGGACAGGGGGAATGAAAAACTGTTTTTT. Protein: CASGSDRGNEKLFF. The variable domain in full, completed from reference TRBV28 and TRBJ1-4, reads DVKVTQSSRYLVKRTGEKVFLECVQDMDHENMFWYRQDPGLGLRLIYFSYDVKMKEKGDIPEGYSVSREKKERFSLILESASTNQTSMYLCASGSDRGNEKLFFGSGTQLSVL.

In this sample, this clonotype turned up many times. The chain uses TRBV6-1 and TRBJ2-3, with unresolved D. The CDR3 runs to 14 residues. V dropped 7 bases and J dropped 2 bases, with 13 bases sitting between them. Germline CDR1 is MNHNS and CDR2 is SASEGT. The CDR3 nucleotides read TGTGCCAGCATAGAGGACGGTATCACAGATACGCAGTATTTT. Its protein is CASIEDGITDTQYF.

This clonotype was observed many times. The chain couples TRBV7-2 to TRBJ2-4, with D uncertain. There are 15 residues in the CDR3. Trimming left V 5 bases short and J 4 bases short, with 15 bases between. The germline gives CDR1 SGHTA, CDR2 FQGNSA. The DNA for the CDR3 is TGTGCCAGCAGCCCCGGGCGGATCGGAAAAAACATTCAGTACTTC. Translation: CASSPGRIGKNIQYF.

CDR3 residues: CASIQETILRTEAFF. The DNA for the CDR3 is TGTGCCAGCATTCAAGAGACCATATTAAGGACTGAAGCTTTCTTT. V and J are TRBV28 and TRBJ1-1; D call uncertain. Germline V gives CDR1 MDHEN, CDR2 SYDVKM. V shed 7 bases and J shed 5 bases, with 20 bases lying between them. This CDR3 is 15 amino acids long.

Only a few counts were recorded for this clonotype. The gene calls are TRBV4-1 and TRBJ1-2, with D perhaps TRBD1 (6 bases). Germline V lookup: CDR1 MGHRA, CDR2 YSYEKL. CDR3 length equals 15 residues. The V end lost 0 bases, the J end lost 4 bases, and 12 bases lay between the germline ends. The chain's CDR3 is CASSQDARGAYGYTF. The CDR3, as DNA: TGCGCCAGCAGCCAAGATGCAAGGGGGGCCTATGGCTACACCTTC.

This clonotype was found many times. The chain couples TRBV5-8 to TRBJ2-1; maybe TRBD2 (5 bases). The CDR3 is made up of 19 amino acids. V lost 0 bases to trimming and J lost 2 bases, with 21 bases between them. CDR1 SGHTS and CDR2 YDEGEE come from the germline V gene. The CDR3 nucleotides read TGTGCCAGCAGCTTGGGGCGGTTTACGGGAATCCTCCCCTACAATGAGCAGTTCTTC. As protein: CASSLGRFTGILPYNEQFF.

This rearrangement joins TRBV7-2 to TRBJ2-7; TRBD2 matches 10 bases. Germline CDR1 and CDR2: SGHTA and FQGNSA. The CDR3 runs to 17 residues. V gave up 1 base and J gave up 2 bases; unmatched junction bases: 8. CDR3 nucleotides: TGTGCCAGCAGCTTAGTCTTAGCGGGAGGCACCGCCTACGAGCAGTACTTC. The encoded protein is CASSLVLAGGTAYEQYF.

This clonotype occurred many times. CDR3 DNA sequence: TGTGCCAGCGTGGGACCCATGCGGGGTCTCAACACTGAAGCTTTCTTT. Encoded protein: CASVGPMRGLNTEAFF. This chain uses TRBV3-1 with TRBJ1-1, with D possibly TRBD1 on 5 matching bases. Germline-derived CDR1 and CDR2 are LGHDT and YNNKEL (reference sequence). There are 16 residues in the CDR3. V dropped 8 bases and J dropped 2 bases, with 21 bases sitting between them.

V is TRBV6-2 or TRBV6-3 and J is TRBJ1-1; D unresolved. The V end lost 1 base, the J end lost 0 bases, and 6 bases lay between the germline ends. This CDR3 comprises 14 residues. Germline V gene data show CDR1 as MNHEY and CDR2 as SVGEGT. The chain's CDR3 is CASSYLPVNTEAFF. The CDR3 coding sequence is TGTGCCAGCAGTTACTTACCAGTGAACACTGAAGCTTTCTTT.

The chain uses TRBV5-4 and TRBJ2-7; TRBD1 matches 8 bases. The CDR3 loop spans 15 amino acids. Germline CDR1 SGHNT, CDR2 YYREEE (reference sequence). The J segment lost 6 bases and the V segment lost 1 base, leaving 9 bases of the junction unmatched. CDR3 sequence (DNA): TGTGCCAGCAGCTTGTCTGGCAGGGGGCACGGCGAGCAGTACTTC. Residues: CASSLSGRGHGEQYF.

The chain links TRBV20-1 to TRBJ1-5; D is unresolved. This CDR3 has 13 amino acids. V lost 6 bases, J lost 4 bases, and 13 bases lay in between. Germline CDR1 reads DFQATT; CDR2 reads SNEGSKA (reference sequence). The CDR3 DNA follows: TGCAGTGCGGACCCAAAATCTAATCAGCCCCAGCATTTT. Protein product: CSADPKSNQPQHF.

This clonotype was seen at least ten times. V is TRBV7-2 and J is TRBJ1-1; D call uncertain. Germline CDR1 reads SGHTA; CDR2 reads FQGNSA. Trimming cost V 1 base and J 10 bases, with 13 bases left between them. This CDR3 is 13 amino acids long. In DNA form, the CDR3 reads TGTGCCAGCAGCTTAGATGCGGACCCTCGAGCTTTCTTT. Its translation is CASSLDADPRAFF.

V gene TRBV7-6 combines with J gene TRBJ1-1; the D gene is possibly TRBD1 (5 bases). In germline, CDR1 is SGHVS, CDR2 FNYEAQ. The CDR3 totals 11 residues. Trimming left V 5 bases short and J 9 bases short, with 10 bases between. The CDR3 DNA reads TGTGCCAGCAGCCCGGGGGTAAAAGCTTTCTTT. Protein product: CASSPGVKAFF. Variable domain in full (rest from reference TRBV7-6 and TRBJ1-1): GAGVSQSPRYKVTKRGQDVALRCDPISGHVSLYWYRQALGQGPEFLTYFNYEAQQDKSGLPNDRFSAERPEGSISTLTIQRTEQRDSAMYRCASSPGVKAFFGQGTRLTVV.

This clonotype was counted many times. As DNA, the CDR3 is TGTGCCAGTAGTTGGACATTGCCCGGGGATTCTGGAAACACCATATATTTT. The encoded protein is CASSWTLPGDSGNTIYF. This chain uses TRBV19 with TRBJ1-3, with D possibly being TRBD1 (5 bases). V shed 5 bases and J shed 1 base, with 18 bases lying between them. The CDR3 extends over 17 amino acids. Germline V CDR1 and CDR2: LNHDA, SQIVND (reference sequence).

In its sample, this clonotype was seen a few times. V and J are TRBV12-5 and TRBJ2-4; no reliable D call. Looked up from germline, CDR1 is LGHNT and CDR2 is FRNRAP. Deletions cut 1 base from V and 0 bases from J, with 4 bases between. The CDR3 contains 14 residues. This CDR3 is CASGLGGAKNIQYF. The DNA of the CDR3 is TGTGCTAGTGGTTTGGGCGGAGCCAAAAACATTCAGTACTTC.

With respect to this clonotype: A read error may be the cause here, since a much bigger clone is one base away. The chain uses TRBV6-1 and TRBJ2-1; TRBD2 is a possible D gene (6 bases). The V gene lost 2 bases and the J gene lost 3 bases, with 17 bases spanning the gap. This CDR3 comprises 17 residues. Germline lookup yields CDR1 MNHNS and CDR2 SASEGT. CDR3 coding DNA: TGTGCCAGCAGTGAACTCCGGAGGAGGGTATGCTACAATGAGCAGTTCTTC. As protein: CASSELRRRVCYNEQFF.

The sample holds a few counts of this clonotype. The chain couples TRBV6-2 or TRBV6-3 to TRBJ2-3; no clear D. CDR3 length equals 14 residues. Deletions cut 7 bases from V and 1 base from J, with 12 bases between. Germline CDR1 MNHEY, CDR2 SVGEGT. For the CDR3, the DNA is TGTGCCAGCACAAGGTCATCCCGCACAGATACGCAGTATTTT. It specifies CASTRSSRTDTQYF.

The CDR3 protein is CASRLTGANTEAFF. CDR3 DNA sequence: TGCGCCAGCAGGCTAACAGGGGCGAACACTGAAGCTTTCTTT. The V call is TRBV4-3, the J call TRBJ1-1; the match to TRBD1 covers 7 bases. This CDR3 has 14 amino acids. CDR1 and CDR2 from the germline V gene are LGHNA and YSLEER. Trimming removed 6 bases from V and 1 base from J; junction bases left unmatched: 5.

This clonotype was recorded many times. This chain joins TRBV10-3 and TRBJ1-1; D unclear. V shed 6 bases and J shed 0 bases, with 11 bases lying between them. The germline CDR1 and CDR2 sequences are ENHRY and SYGVKD. This CDR3 spans 14 amino acids. Here the CDR3 reads CAIRDSGLNTEAFF. The CDR3 DNA reads TGTGCCATCAGGGATTCGGGATTGAACACTGAAGCTTTCTTT.